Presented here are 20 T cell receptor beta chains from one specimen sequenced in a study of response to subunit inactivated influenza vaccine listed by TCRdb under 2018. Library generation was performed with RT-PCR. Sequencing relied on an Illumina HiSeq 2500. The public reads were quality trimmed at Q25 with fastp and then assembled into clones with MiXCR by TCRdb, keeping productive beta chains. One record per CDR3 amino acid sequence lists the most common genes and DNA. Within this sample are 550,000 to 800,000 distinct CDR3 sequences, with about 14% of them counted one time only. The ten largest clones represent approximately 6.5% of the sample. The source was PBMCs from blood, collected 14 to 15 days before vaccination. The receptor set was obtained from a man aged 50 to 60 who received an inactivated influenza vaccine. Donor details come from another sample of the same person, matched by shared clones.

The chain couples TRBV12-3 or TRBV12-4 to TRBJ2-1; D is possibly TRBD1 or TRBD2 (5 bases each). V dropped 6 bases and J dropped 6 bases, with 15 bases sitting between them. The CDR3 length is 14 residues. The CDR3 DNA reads TGTGCCAGCAGATGGGGTGAGGGGCGCAATGAGCAGTTCTTC. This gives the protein CASRWGEGRNEQFF.

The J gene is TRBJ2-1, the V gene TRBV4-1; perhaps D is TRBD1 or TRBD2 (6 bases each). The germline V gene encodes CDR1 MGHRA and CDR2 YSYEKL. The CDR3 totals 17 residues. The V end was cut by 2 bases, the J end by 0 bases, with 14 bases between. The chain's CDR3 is CASSQQGTSSSYNEQFF. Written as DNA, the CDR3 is TGCGCCAGCAGCCAACAGGGGACTTCGAGCTCCTACAATGAGCAGTTCTTC.

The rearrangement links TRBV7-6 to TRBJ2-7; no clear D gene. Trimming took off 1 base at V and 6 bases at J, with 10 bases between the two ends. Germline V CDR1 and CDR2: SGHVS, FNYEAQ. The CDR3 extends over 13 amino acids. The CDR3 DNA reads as TGTGCCAGCAGCTTAGAACGGAGCCGCGAGCAGTACTTC. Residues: CASSLERSREQYF.

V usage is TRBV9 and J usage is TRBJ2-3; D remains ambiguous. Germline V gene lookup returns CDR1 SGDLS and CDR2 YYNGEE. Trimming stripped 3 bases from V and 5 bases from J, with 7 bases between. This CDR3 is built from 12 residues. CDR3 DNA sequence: TGTGCCAGCAGCGGGGTACAAGATACGCAGTATTTT. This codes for CASSGVQDTQYF.

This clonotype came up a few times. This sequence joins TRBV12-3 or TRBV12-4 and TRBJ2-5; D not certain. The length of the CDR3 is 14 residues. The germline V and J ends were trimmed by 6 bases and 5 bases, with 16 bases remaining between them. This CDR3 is CASSLAPRRETQYF. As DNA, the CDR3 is TGTGCCAGCAGCCTTGCCCCCCGTCGGGAGACCCAGTACTTC.

CDR3 nucleotides: TGTGCCATCAGGAATACAGGAGACAATCAGCCCCAGCATTTT. Its translation is CAIRNTGDNQPQHF. The V call is TRBV10-3, the J call TRBJ1-5, with D perhaps TRBD1 (5 bases). V was clipped by 6 bases and J by 3 bases, with 12 bases between them. This CDR3 is 14 amino acids long. Germline lookup yields CDR1 ENHRY and CDR2 SYGVKD.

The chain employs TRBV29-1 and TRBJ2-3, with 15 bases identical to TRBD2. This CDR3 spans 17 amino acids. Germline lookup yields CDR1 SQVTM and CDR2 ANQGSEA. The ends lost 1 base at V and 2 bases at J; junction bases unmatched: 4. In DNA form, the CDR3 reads TGCAGCGTTGAAGCCTGGACTAGCGGGAGGGCCACAGATACGCAGTATTTT. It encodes CSVEAWTSGRATDTQYF.

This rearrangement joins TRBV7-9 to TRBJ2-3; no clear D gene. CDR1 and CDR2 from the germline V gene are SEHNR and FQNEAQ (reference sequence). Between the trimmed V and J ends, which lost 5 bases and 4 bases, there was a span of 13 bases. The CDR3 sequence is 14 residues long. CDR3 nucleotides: TGTGCCAGCAGCCCCGATACCCGAGCAGATACGCAGTATTTT. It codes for CASSPDTRADTQYF.

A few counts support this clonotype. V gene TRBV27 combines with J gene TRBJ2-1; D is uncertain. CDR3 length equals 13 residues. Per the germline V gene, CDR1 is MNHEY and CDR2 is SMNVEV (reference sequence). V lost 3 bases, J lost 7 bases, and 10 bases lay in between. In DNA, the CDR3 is TGTGCCAGCAGTTTTCAGCTAGGTAATGAGCAGTTCTTC. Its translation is CASSFQLGNEQFF.

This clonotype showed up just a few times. The CDR3 protein is CASSESMGLSGANVLTF. CDR3 nucleotides: TGTGCCAGCAGTGAATCTATGGGGCTCTCTGGGGCCAACGTCCTGACTTTC. The chain is built from TRBV25-1 and TRBJ2-6; possible D gene TRBD1, 5 bases. Trimming cost V 1 base and J 0 bases, with 10 bases left between them. Germline CDR1 and CDR2: MGHDK and SYGVNS. This CDR3 contains 17 residues.

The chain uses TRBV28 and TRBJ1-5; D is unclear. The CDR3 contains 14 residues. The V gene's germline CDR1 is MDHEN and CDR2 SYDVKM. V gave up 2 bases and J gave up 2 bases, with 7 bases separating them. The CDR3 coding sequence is TGTGCCAGCAGTTTACCACTACGCAATCAGCCCCAGCATTTT. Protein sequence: CASSLPLRNQPQHF. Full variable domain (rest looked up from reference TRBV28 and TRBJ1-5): DVKVTQSSRYLVKRTGEKVFLECVQDMDHENMFWYRQDPGLGLRLIYFSYDVKMKEKGDIPEGYSVSREKKERFSLILESASTNQTSMYLCASSLPLRNQPQHFGDGTRLSIL.

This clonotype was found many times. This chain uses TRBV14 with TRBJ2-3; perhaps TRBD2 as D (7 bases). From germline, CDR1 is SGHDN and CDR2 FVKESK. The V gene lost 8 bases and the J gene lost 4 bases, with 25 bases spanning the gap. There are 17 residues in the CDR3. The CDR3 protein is CASPCGGDSLVADTQYF. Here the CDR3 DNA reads TGTGCCAGCCCCTGCGGGGGCGACTCCCTAGTCGCAGATACGCAGTATTTT.

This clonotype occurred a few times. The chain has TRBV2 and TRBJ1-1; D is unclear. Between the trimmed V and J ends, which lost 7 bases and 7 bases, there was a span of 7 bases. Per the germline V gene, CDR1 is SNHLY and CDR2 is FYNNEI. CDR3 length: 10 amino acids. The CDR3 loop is CASMSGEAFF. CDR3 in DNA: TGTGCCAGCATGAGTGGTGAAGCTTTCTTT.

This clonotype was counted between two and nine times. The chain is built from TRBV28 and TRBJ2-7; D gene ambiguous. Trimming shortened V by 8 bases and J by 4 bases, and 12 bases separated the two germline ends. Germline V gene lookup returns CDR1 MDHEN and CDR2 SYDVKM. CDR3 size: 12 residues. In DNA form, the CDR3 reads TGTGCCAGCCGATCTCCCCCATACGAGCAGTACTTC. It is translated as CASRSPPYEQYF. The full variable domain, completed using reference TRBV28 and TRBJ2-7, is DVKVTQSSRYLVKRTGEKVFLECVQDMDHENMFWYRQDPGLGLRLIYFSYDVKMKEKGDIPEGYSVSREKKERFSLILESASTNQTSMYLCASRSPPYEQYFGPGTRLTVT.

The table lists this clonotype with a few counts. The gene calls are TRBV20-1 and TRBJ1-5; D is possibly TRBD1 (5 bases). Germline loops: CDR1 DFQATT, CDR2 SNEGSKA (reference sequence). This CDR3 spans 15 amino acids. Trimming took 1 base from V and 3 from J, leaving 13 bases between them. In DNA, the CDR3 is TGCAGTGCTAGAGCCCCACAGGTGGACAATCAGCCCCAGCATTTT. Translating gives CSARAPQVDNQPQHF.

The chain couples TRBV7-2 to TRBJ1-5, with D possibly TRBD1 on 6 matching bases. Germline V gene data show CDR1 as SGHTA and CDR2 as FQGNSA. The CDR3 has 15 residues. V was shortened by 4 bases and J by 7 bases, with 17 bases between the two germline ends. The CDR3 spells CASSSGQRELQPQHF. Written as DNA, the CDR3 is TGTGCCAGCAGCTCCGGACAGCGGGAGTTGCAGCCCCAGCATTTT.

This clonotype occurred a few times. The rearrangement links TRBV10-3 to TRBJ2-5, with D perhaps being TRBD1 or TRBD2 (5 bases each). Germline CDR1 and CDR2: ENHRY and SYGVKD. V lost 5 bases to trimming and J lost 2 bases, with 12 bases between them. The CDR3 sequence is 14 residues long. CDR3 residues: CAISLDWGQETQYF. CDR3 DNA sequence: TGTGCCATCAGTTTAGATTGGGGGCAAGAGACCCAGTACTTC.

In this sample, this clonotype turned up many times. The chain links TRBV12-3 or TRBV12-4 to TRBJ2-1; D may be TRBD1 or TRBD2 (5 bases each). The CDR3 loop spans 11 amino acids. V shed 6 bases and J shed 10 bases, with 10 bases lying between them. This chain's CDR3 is CASSPWGEQFF. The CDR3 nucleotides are TGTGCCAGCAGCCCATGGGGGGAGCAGTTCTTC.

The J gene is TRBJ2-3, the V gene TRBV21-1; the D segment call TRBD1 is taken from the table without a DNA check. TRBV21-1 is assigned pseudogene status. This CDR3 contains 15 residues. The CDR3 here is CARPTGGPTTDTQYF. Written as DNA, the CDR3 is TGTGCCAGGCCGACAGGGGGCCCCACCACAGATACGCAGTATTTT.

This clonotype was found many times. This CDR3 is CSARRDRGHEQYF. DNA of the CDR3: TGCAGTGCTAGAAGGGACAGAGGCCACGAGCAGTACTTC. V usage is TRBV20-1 and J usage is TRBJ2-7, with TRBD1 matching over 7 bases. Trimming cost V 2 bases and J 5 bases; bases outside gene matches: 6. CDR3 length: 13 amino acids. Germline-derived CDR1 and CDR2 are DFQATT and SNEGSKA (reference sequence).